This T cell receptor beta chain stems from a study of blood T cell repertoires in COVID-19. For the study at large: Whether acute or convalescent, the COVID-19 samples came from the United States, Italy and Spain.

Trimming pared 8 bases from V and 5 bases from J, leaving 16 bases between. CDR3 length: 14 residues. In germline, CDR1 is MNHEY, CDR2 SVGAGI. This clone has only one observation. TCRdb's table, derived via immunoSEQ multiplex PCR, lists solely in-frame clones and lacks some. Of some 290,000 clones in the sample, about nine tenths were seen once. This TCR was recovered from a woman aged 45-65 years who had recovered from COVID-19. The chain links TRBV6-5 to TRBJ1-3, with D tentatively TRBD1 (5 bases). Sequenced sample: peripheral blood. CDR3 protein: CASGERRGRNTIYF. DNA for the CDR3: TGTGCCAGCGGGGAAAGAAGGGGAAGAAACACCATATATTTT.